This T cell receptor beta chain is from a study of blood T cell repertoires in COVID-19. Study at large: T cells, B-cell-depleted T cells, or PBMCs supplied cDNA or gDNA.

Patients of the Seattle cohort, enrolled during active infection, were followed longitudinally. Per the germline V gene, CDR1 is MNHEY and CDR2 is SMNVEV (reference sequence). V lost 6 bases and J lost 6, with 18 bases in between. This CDR3 contains 14 residues. Assay used: immunoSEQ multiplex PCR; TCRdb lists only in-frame clones, some missing. The table records 250,000 to 350,000 clones, approximately 85% of them present only once. The sequencing sample was made of peripheral blood. The source is a human donor with COVID-19, enrolled during active disease. The donor label of this sample is uncertain. The chain is built from TRBV27 and TRBJ2-7, with D perhaps matching TRBD1 (6 bases). The CDR3 spells CASSLDRHTGEQYF. The DNA of the CDR3 is TGTGCCAGCAGCTTGGACAGACATACGGGCGAGCAGTACTTC.